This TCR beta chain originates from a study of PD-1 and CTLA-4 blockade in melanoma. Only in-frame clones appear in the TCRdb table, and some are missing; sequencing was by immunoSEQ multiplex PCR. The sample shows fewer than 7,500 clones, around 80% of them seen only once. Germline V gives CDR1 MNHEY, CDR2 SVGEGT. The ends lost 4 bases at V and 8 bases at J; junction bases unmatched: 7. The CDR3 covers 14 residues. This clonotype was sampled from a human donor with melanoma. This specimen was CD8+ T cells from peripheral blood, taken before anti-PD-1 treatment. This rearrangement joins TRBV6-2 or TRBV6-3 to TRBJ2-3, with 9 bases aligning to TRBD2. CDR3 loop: CASSWSGGPRTQYF. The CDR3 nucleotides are TGTGCCAGCAGTTGGAGCGGGGGGCCCCGTACGCAGTATTTT.